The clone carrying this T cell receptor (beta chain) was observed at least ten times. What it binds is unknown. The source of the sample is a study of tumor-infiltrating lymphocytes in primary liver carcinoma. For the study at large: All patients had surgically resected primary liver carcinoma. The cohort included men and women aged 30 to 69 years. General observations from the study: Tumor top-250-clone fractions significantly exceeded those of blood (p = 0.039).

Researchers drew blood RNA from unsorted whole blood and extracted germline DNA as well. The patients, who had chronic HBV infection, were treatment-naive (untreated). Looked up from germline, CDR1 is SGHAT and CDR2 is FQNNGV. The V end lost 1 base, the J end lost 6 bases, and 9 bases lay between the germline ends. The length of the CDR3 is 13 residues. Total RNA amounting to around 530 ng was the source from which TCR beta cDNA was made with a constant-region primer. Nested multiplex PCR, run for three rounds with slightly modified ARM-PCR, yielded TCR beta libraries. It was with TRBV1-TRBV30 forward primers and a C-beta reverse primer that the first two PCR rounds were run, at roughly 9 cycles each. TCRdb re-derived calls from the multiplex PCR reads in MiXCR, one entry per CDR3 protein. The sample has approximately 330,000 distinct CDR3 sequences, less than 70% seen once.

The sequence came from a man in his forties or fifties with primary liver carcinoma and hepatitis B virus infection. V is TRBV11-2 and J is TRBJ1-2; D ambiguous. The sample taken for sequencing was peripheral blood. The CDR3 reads CASSLAVGHGYTF. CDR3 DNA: TGTGCCAGCAGCTTAGCGGTTGGGCATGGCTACACCTTC.